The sequence of this T cell receptor beta chain was determined in a study of blood T cells in healthy people across ages. This clonotype was counted only a few times. A sample-barcoded 5' primer and a J-beta primer mix were used in a second PCR of roughly 7 to 11 cycles. TCRdb re-analysed the 5' RACE reads in MiXCR, keeping a single row per CDR3 protein. The table has about 400,000 distinct CDR3 sequences, approximately 51% seen once. The sequencing input was blood. This sequence originates from a man between 60 and 75 years old in good health.

The CDR3 nucleotides are TGCGCCAGCAGCTTGGAACTAGCGGGGGGGCAGTATTTT. The encoded protein is CASSLELAGGQYF. J is TRBJ2-3 and V is TRBV5-1, with 12 nucleotides matching TRBD2. J lost 11 bases, V lost 0 bases, and 1 base had no gene match. The germline gives CDR1 SGHRS, CDR2 YFSETQ. CDR3 length: 13 residues.